This TCR beta chain is from a study of read filtering for tumor transcriptome and immune sequencing. Across the whole study: Mean patient age was approximately 71 years, range about 47 to 85; 17 male, 14 female.

This clonotype occurred once. From approximately 430 ng of RNA, a library with molecular barcoded alpha/delta and beta/gamma adaptors was made. MiXCR was run by TCRdb on the reads, yielding one entry per CDR3 protein. This sample has 60,000 to 80,000 distinct CDR3 sequences, with approximately 15% found just once. This CDR3 spans 13 amino acids. The V gene's germline CDR1 is SGHVS and CDR2 FNYEAQ. V lost 1 base and J lost 2, with 4 bases in between. Sequencing was carried out using a population of CD138-negative cells sorted from bone marrow. The source of this sequence is a donor aged 40 or older with multiple myeloma. The V and J genes are TRBV7-6 and TRBJ2-3; D remains ambiguous. The CDR3 here is CASSLDLTDTQYF. CDR3 DNA sequence: TGTGCCAGCAGCTTAGACCTCACAGATACGCAGTATTTT.